This entry features one TCR beta chain sequence. The data were obtained in a study of T cells in Graves' hyperthyroidism and ophthalmopathy. Germline V gene data show CDR1 as SGHAT and CDR2 as FQNNGV. V lost 5 bases and J lost 6, with 11 bases in between. The CDR3 is 12 residues long. What was amplified from RNA transcripts were TCR beta CDR3 regions. HTBI primers were the set used in a first-round RT-PCR of the TCR CDR3. One entry per CDR3 protein, called by TCRdb with MiXCR from the multiplex PCR reads. The table has about 580,000 distinct CDR3 sequences, 46% seen once. On the basis of clinical symptoms, serum thyroxine and TRAb, thyroid ultrasound and orbital computed tomography, diagnoses were made.

Sequenced material: peripheral blood or thyroid tissue (not recorded which). This clonotype originated in a woman under 30 with Graves' hyperthyroidism. This sequence joins TRBV11-2 and TRBJ2-7; tentative D call: TRBD1 (5 bases). Here the CDR3 reads CASSPQGAEQYF. Written as DNA, the CDR3 is TGTGCCAGCAGCCCACAAGGGGCCGAGCAGTACTTC.